This TCR beta chain originates from a study of cytomegalovirus exposure and HLA in healthy donors. Healthy bone marrow donors made up the donors. Per the germline V gene, CDR1 is SGHTA and CDR2 is FQGNSA. The germline V and J ends were trimmed by 2 bases and 7 bases, with 9 bases remaining between them. This CDR3 region has 13 residues. A note on this clone: What it binds is not known.

PCR used 60 Vbeta primers and 13 Jbeta primers. Produced via immunoSEQ multiplex PCR; TCRdb's table is partial and in-frame only. The sample consists of 85,000 to 120,000 clones, 71% of them appearing once. Study-level findings and limits: It was taken for granted in presence/absence analyses that sequencing depth across donors was roughly uniform. As a later analysis revealed, the rate of TCR association differed by HLA locus, with DRB1 most and HLA-C fewest.

The sequence was collected from a female donor in good health and CMV-seronegative. The sequenced material came from PBMCs. J is TRBJ1-5 and V is TRBV7-2; TRBD1 might be the D (6 bases). The CDR3, as DNA: TGTGCCAGCAGCTTACAGGGGAAACAGCCCCAGCATTTT. Encoded protein: CASSLQGKQPQHF. The complete variable domain, with remaining parts taken from reference TRBV7-2 and TRBJ1-5, reads GAGVSQSPSNKVTEKGKDVELRCDPISGHTALYWYRQSLGQGLEFLIYFQGNSAPDKSGLPSDRFSAERTGGSVSTLTIQRTQQEDSAVYLCASSLQGKQPQHFGDGTRLSIL.